Each of the 24 T cell receptor beta chains below was sequenced from the same sample in a study of coeliac disease. Data came from immunoSEQ multiplex PCR; TCRdb stores just in-frame clones and leaves some out. In the table there are some 2,500 clones, roughly 66% of which are singletons. The sample comprised lamina propria lymphocytes from the gut. These receptors were taken from a woman in her 70s with celiac disease on a gluten-free diet.

This clone was picked up one time. The rearrangement links TRBV5-6 to TRBJ2-5, with D possibly being TRBD2 (6 bases). Germline assignment: CDR1 SGHDT and CDR2 YYEEEE. The V and J ends lost 4 bases and 9 bases respectively, with 16 bases between them. This CDR3 is built from 13 residues. This CDR3 is CASSPRDRLSQYF. In DNA form, the CDR3 reads TGTGCCAGCAGCCCGCGGGACCGCCTGTCCCAGTACTTC.

The rearrangement uses TRBV5-1 and TRBJ1-6, with D perhaps matching TRBD1 (6 bases). V was clipped by 2 bases and J by 7 bases, with 10 bases between them. This CDR3 comprises 14 residues. The germline V gene has CDR1 SGHRS and CDR2 YFSETQ. CDR3 in amino acids: CASSLQGFNSPLHF. The CDR3 region has the DNA TGCGCCAGCAGCTTACAGGGATTCAATTCACCCCTCCACTTT.

This clone was counted once. The chain joins TRBV6-1 to TRBJ2-1; TRBD2 matches 7 bases. CDR3 size: 15 residues. Germline loops: CDR1 MNHNS, CDR2 SASEGT. V lost 6 bases to trimming and J lost 2 bases; unmatched junction nucleotides: 7. The DNA of the CDR3 is TGTGCCAGCAGGATAGCGGGCCTAGCCTACAATGAGCAGTTCTTC. This encodes CASRIAGLAYNEQFF.

This clone is a singleton in its sample. The V and J genes are TRBV5-6 and TRBJ2-5; 9 bases line up with TRBD1. The CDR3 consists of 16 residues. Unmatched junction bases numbered 15, after V lost 7 bases and J lost 5 bases. Germline V gives CDR1 SGHDT, CDR2 YYEEEE. The DNA of the CDR3 is TGTGCCAGCGGACCTAACGGCCCGGGACAGGGTGAGACCCAGTACTTC. It specifies CASGPNGPGQGETQYF.

V usage is TRBV2 and J usage is TRBJ2-1; TRBD2 is a possible D gene (5 bases). This CDR3 is built from 11 residues. The V gene's germline CDR1 is SNHLY and CDR2 FYNNEI. Trimming stripped 8 bases from V and 7 bases from J, with 9 bases between. The CDR3 spells CASLEVNEQFF. CDR3 coding DNA: TGTGCCAGCTTGGAGGTGAATGAGCAGTTCTTC.

V usage is TRBV5-8 and J usage is TRBJ1-1; D gene unclear. Germline V CDR1 and CDR2: SGHTS, YDEGEE. The germline V and J ends were trimmed by 0 bases and 1 base, with 13 bases remaining between them. The CDR3 loop spans 16 amino acids. CDR3 protein: CASSLGWSRGNTEAFF. Written as DNA, the CDR3 is TGTGCCAGCAGCTTGGGGTGGAGCAGAGGGAACACTGAAGCTTTCTTT.

Only a few counts were recorded for this clone. The CDR3 region is CASSNYNSGGVETQYF. CDR3 in DNA: TGTGCCAGCAGCAATTACAATTCAGGGGGCGTGGAGACCCAGTACTTC. The chain is built from TRBV27 and TRBJ2-5; 8 positions agree with TRBD1. J lost 5 bases, V lost 6 bases, and 14 bases had no gene match. The V gene's germline CDR1 is MNHEY and CDR2 SMNVEV (reference sequence). CDR3 length: 16 residues.

The table lists this clone with a few counts. CDR3 nucleotide sequence: TGTGCCAGCAGCCGAGAGTACCCTGGTGTTGAAAAACTGTTTTTT. It translates to CASSREYPGVEKLFF. J is TRBJ1-4 and V is TRBV11-2, with D unclear. Germline V gene sequence: CDR1 SGHAT, CDR2 FQNNGV. CDR3 length equals 15 residues. The V end lost 5 bases, the J end lost 7 bases, and 17 bases lay between the germline ends.

This clone rates as large (0.1 to 1%). The chain joins TRBV5-4 to TRBJ2-1, with TRBD1 as a possible D gene (6 bases). The CDR3 runs 14 residues. The V gene lost 2 bases and the J gene lost 2 bases, with 8 bases spanning the gap. Germline CDR1 is SGHNT and CDR2 is YYREEE (reference sequence). CDR3 in amino acids: CASSFRDTYNEQFF. The CDR3, as DNA: TGTGCCAGCAGCTTCCGGGACACCTACAATGAGCAGTTCTTC. The full variable domain, rest sourced from reference TRBV5-4 and TRBJ2-1, is ETGVTQSPTHLIKTRGQQVTLRCSSQSGHNTVSWYQQALGQGPQFIFQYYREEENGRGNFPPRFSGLQFPNYSSELNVNALELDDSALYLCASSFRDTYNEQFFGPGTRLTVL.

Only one count was recorded for this clone. The chain is built from TRBV27 and TRBJ1-5; 8 nucleotides agree with TRBD1. This CDR3 comprises 15 residues. Germline CDR1 MNHEY, CDR2 SMNVEV (reference sequence). The junction had 7 bases not matched to a gene; V was cut back by 5 bases and J by 4 bases. This chain's CDR3 is CASSPTTGVNQPQHF. CDR3 nucleotide sequence: TGTGCCAGCAGTCCAACGACAGGGGTAAATCAGCCCCAGCATTTT.

The rearrangement uses TRBV2 and TRBJ2-4; 7 nucleotides match TRBD2. Trimming removed 2 bases from V and 3 bases from J; junction bases left unmatched: 4. Germline CDR1 and CDR2: SNHLY and FYNNEI. The length of the CDR3 is 15 residues. The CDR3 sequence is CASSEKAGVKNIQYF. The CDR3 region has the DNA TGTGCCAGCAGTGAAAAGGCGGGGGTCAAAAACATTCAGTACTTC.

This clone was seen more than once but under ten times. The CDR3 nucleotides read TGTGCCAGCAGTTCCTCCGGGGAAAAGGGGGCAAGTTCACCCCTCCACTTT. It codes for CASSSSGEKGASSPLHF. V and J are TRBV28 and TRBJ1-6, with 7 bases matching TRBD1. The J segment lost 9 bases and the V segment lost 4 bases, leaving 15 bases of the junction unmatched. Germline CDR1 reads MDHEN; CDR2 reads SYDVKM. The CDR3 runs 17 residues.

V gene TRBV2 combines with J gene TRBJ1-2; D possibly corresponds to TRBD1 (5 bases). V was pared by 7 bases and J by 1 base, with 10 bases between. This CDR3 comprises 13 residues. Germline V lookup: CDR1 SNHLY, CDR2 FYNNEI. CDR3 DNA sequence: TGTGCCAGCAAGACAGCTAATAACTATGGCTACACCTTC. Protein product: CASKTANNYGYTF. Drawing the rest from reference TRBV2 and TRBJ1-2, the complete variable domain is EPEVTQTPSHQVTQMGQEVILRCVPISNHLYFYWYRQILGQKVEFLVSFYNNEISEKSEIFDDQFSVERPDGSNFTLKIRSTKLEDSAMYFCASKTANNYGYTFGSGTRLTVV.

The genes are TRBV4-2 and TRBJ1-1, with D tentatively TRBD1 (5 bases). Germline values: CDR1 LGHNA, CDR2 YNFKEQ. Trimming pared 5 bases from V and 0 bases from J, leaving 16 bases between. The CDR3 has 16 amino acids. This CDR3 reads CASSGWGGEMNTEAFF. CDR3 in DNA: TGTGCCAGCAGCGGGTGGGGGGGGGAGATGAACACTGAAGCTTTCTTT.

The J gene is TRBJ2-1, the V gene TRBV7-9; D unresolved. Trimming removed 5 bases from V and 6 bases from J, with 5 bases in between. Germline loops: CDR1 SEHNR, CDR2 FQNEAQ (reference sequence). The CDR3 totals 11 residues. CDR3 protein: CASSPINEQFF. CDR3 coding DNA: TGTGCCAGCAGCCCCATCAATGAGCAGTTCTTC.

DNA of the CDR3: TGTGCCAGCAGTGAAGTAAAATATAGCAATCAGCCCCAGCATTTT. Protein sequence: CASSEVKYSNQPQHF. J is TRBJ1-5 and V is TRBV6-1; D gene ambiguous. CDR3 length: 15 residues. Germline V lookup: CDR1 MNHNS, CDR2 SASEGT. Trimming took 1 base from V and 0 from J, leaving 7 bases between them.

The chain combines TRBV7-2 with TRBJ2-5; maybe TRBD2 (6 bases). CDR3 length: 14 residues. The germline gives CDR1 SGHTA, CDR2 FQGNSA. The germline V and J ends were trimmed by 6 bases and 5 bases, with 16 bases remaining between them. CDR3 sequence: CASRPGTSVETQYF. DNA for the CDR3: TGTGCCAGCAGGCCCGGGACTTCAGTGGAGACCCAGTACTTC.

The chain recombines TRBV6-6 with TRBJ2-3, with D perhaps matching TRBD1 (5 bases). The germline CDR1 and CDR2 sequences are MNHNY and SVGAGI (reference sequence). Trimming stripped 4 bases from V and 2 bases from J, with 13 bases between. The CDR3 spans 15 residues. CDR3 DNA sequence: TGTGCCAGCAGTTTCATATCAGGGCCCACAGATACGCAGTATTTT. It encodes CASSFISGPTDTQYF.

The chain couples TRBV15 to TRBJ2-5; TRBD2 matches at 9 bases. CDR1 LNHNV and CDR2 YYDKDF come from the germline V gene (reference sequence). The CDR3 length is 17 residues. V shed 1 base, J shed 2 bases, and the junction held 8 bases outside the gene matches. CDR3 DNA sequence: TGTGCCACCAGCAGAGGGGCCAGCGGGGGGCCGCAAGAGACCCAGTACTTC. Its translation is CATSRGASGGPQETQYF.

The rearrangement links TRBV6-1 to TRBJ2-7, with 8 bases matching TRBD1. The CDR3 covers 14 residues. Germline V lookup: CDR1 MNHNS, CDR2 SASEGT. V shed 7 bases, J shed 10 bases, and the junction held 15 bases outside the gene matches. This CDR3 reads CASISELDRVEQYF. CDR3 coding DNA: TGTGCCAGCATATCGGAGCTGGACAGGGTCGAACAGTACTTC.

The V call is TRBV19, the J call TRBJ1-1; perhaps TRBD1 as D (6 bases). The CDR3 spans 11 residues. Germline assignment: CDR1 LNHDA and CDR2 SQIVND (reference sequence). Trimming left V 4 bases short and J 9 bases short, with 9 bases between. The CDR3 reads CASSTRGKAFF. DNA of the CDR3: TGTGCCAGTAGTACCAGGGGCAAAGCTTTCTTT. The full variable domain, its missing parts supplied by reference TRBV19 and TRBJ1-1, is DGGITQSPKYLFRKEGQNVTLSCEQNLNHDAMYWYRQDPGQGLRLIYYSQIVNDFQKGDIAEGYSVSREKKESFPLTVTSAQKNPTAFYLCASSTRGKAFFGQGTRLTVV.

The chain recombines TRBV6-1 with TRBJ1-5; 10 nucleotides match TRBD1. The length of the CDR3 is 14 residues. Germline CDR1 is MNHNS and CDR2 is SASEGT. With V trimmed by 4 bases and J by 7 bases, 4 bases remained unmatched. The CDR3 bases are TGTGCCAGCAGTGCGGGACAGGGGTTCCAGCCCCAGCATTTT. Amino acids: CASSAGQGFQPQHF.

With respect to this clone: Relative to the germline gene, one junction end is altered; a read error may explain this. The chain uses TRBV5-1 and TRBJ1-3; possibly TRBD1 for D (6 bases). CDR1 and CDR2 (germline): SGHRS, YFSETQ. This CDR3 has 13 amino acids. CDR3 region: CASSGESGNTIYF. DNA for the CDR3: TGTGCCAGCTCAGGGGAAAGTGGAAACACCATATATTTT.

CDR3 residues: CASREGTGGEDTQYF. CDR3 DNA sequence: TGTGCCAGCAGGGAAGGGACAGGGGGGGAAGATACGCAGTATTTT. The rearrangement uses TRBV21-1 and TRBJ2-3; TRBD1 is taken as the D call from the table, unchecked against the DNA. TRBV21-1 is described as a pseudogene. This CDR3 spans 15 amino acids.